The count of the clone carrying this T cell receptor (beta chain) is one. Its antigen is not identified. This record comes from a study of STAT5B mutations in CD4+ large granular lymphocyte leukemia. In the original workflow: Productive clonotypes were detectable down to 2.59 x 10-5 frequency. Assay used: immunoSEQ multiplex PCR; TCRdb lists only in-frame clones, some missing. V, J and clone size were drawn from that table, and D and trimming were deduced from the DNA. The sample consists of 30,000 to 35,000 clones, about nine tenths of them appearing once. Controls came from buffy coats of healthy blood donors. Study findings and constraints: Around 25% of private leukemic clonotypes occurred rarely in other patients' non-leukemic repertoires.

What was sequenced was CD4+ T cells from blood buffy coats. The clonotype comes from a human donor in good health.

CDR3: CASSARVWDRDRVSGANVLTF. The CDR3 DNA reads TGTGCCAGCAGCGCGAGAGTATGGGATCGGGACAGGGTTTCTGGGGCCAACGTCCTGACTTTC. V gene TRBV9 combines with J gene TRBJ2-6; 9 nucleotides match TRBD1. There are 21 residues in the CDR3. The germline gives CDR1 SGDLS, CDR2 YYNGEE. With V trimmed by 3 bases and J by 1 base, 17 bases remained unmatched.